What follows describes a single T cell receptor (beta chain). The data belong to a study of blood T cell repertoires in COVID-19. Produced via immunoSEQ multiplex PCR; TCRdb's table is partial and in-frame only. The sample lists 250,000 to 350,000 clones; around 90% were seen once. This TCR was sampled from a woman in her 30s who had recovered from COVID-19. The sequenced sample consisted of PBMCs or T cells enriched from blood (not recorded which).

CDR3 DNA: TGTGCCAGCAGTGACCCGGGTCGCTCCTATGGCTACACCTTC. This codes for CASSDPGRSYGYTF. V gene TRBV25-1 combines with J gene TRBJ1-2, with D hard to call. Trimming shortened V by 3 bases and J by 4 bases, and 12 bases separated the two germline ends. Germline-derived CDR1 and CDR2 are MGHDK and SYGVNS. The CDR3 is 14 residues long.